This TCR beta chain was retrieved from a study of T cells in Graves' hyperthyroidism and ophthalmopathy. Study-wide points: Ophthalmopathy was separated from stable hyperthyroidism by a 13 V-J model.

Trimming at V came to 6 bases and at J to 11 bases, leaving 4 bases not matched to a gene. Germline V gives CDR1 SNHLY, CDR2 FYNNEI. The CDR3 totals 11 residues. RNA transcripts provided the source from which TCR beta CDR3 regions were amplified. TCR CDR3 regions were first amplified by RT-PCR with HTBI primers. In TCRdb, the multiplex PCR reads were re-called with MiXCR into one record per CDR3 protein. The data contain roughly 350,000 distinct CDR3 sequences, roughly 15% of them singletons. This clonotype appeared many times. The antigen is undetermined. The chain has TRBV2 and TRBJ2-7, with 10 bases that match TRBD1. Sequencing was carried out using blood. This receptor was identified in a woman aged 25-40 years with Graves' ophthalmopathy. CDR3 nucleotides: TGTGCCAGCAGCCTGGGACAGGGGAAGTACTTC. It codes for CASSLGQGKYF.